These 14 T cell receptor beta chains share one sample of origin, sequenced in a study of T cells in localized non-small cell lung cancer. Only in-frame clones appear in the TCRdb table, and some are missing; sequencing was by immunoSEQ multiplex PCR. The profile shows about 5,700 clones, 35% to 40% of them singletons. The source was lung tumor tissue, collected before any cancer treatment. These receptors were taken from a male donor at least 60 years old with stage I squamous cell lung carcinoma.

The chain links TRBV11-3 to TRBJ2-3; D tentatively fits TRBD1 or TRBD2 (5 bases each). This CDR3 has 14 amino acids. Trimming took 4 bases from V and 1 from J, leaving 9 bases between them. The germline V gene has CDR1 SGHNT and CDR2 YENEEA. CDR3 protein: CASSYRDRTDTQYF. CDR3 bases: TGTGCCAGCAGCTACCGGGACCGCACAGATACGCAGTATTTT.

CDR3 nucleotides: TGTGCCTGGAGTCGTCAGGGGGGCACTGAAGCTTTCTTT. It yields the protein CAWSRQGGTEAFF. The chain combines TRBV30 with TRBJ1-1, with 7 positions matching TRBD1. Trimming removed 2 bases from V and 4 bases from J; junction bases left unmatched: 4. The CDR3 loop spans 13 amino acids. CDR1 and CDR2 (germline): GTSNPN, SVGIG (reference sequence).

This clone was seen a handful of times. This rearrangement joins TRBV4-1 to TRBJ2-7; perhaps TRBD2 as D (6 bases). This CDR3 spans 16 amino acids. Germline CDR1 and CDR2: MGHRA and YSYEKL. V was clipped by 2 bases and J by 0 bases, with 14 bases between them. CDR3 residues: CASSQKTSSYSYEQYF. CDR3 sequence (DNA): TGCGCCAGCAGCCAAAAAACTAGCTCCTACTCCTACGAGCAGTACTTC.

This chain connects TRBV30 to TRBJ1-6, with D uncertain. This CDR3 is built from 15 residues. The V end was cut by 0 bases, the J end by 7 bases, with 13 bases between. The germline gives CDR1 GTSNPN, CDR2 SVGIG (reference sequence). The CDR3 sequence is CAWSVFAGGNSPLHF. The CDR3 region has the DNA TGTGCCTGGAGTGTATTCGCGGGTGGGAATTCACCCCTCCACTTT.

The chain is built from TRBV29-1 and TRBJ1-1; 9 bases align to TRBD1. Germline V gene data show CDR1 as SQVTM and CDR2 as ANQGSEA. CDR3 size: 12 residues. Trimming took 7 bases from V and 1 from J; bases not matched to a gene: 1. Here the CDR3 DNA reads TGCAGCGCGGACAGGGGGAACACTGAAGCTTTCTTT. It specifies CSADRGNTEAFF.

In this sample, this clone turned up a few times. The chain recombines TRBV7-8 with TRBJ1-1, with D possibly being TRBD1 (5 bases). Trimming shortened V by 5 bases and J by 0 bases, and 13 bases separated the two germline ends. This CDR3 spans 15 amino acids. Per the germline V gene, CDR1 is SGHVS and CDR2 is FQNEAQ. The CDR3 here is CASSQPGLLNTEAFF. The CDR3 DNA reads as TGTGCCAGCAGCCAACCGGGACTCCTGAACACTGAAGCTTTCTTT.

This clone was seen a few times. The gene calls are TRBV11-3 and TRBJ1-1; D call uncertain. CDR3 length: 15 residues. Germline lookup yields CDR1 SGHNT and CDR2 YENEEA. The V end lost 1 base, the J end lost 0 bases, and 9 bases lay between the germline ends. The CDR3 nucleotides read TGTGCCAGCAGCTTAGGTTCCTCGGTGAACACTGAAGCTTTCTTT. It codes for CASSLGSSVNTEAFF.

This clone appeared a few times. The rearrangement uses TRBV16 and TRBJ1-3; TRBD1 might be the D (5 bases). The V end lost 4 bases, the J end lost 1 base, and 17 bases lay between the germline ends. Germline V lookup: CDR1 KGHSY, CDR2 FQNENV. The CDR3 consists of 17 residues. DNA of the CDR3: TGTGCCAGCAGCCGACGACCCCTGACAGAATCTGGAAACACCATATATTTT. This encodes CASSRRPLTESGNTIYF.

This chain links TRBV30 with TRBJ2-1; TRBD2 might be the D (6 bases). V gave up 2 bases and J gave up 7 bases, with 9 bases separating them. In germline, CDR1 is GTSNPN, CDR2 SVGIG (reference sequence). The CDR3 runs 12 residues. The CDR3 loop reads CAWSYGGNEQFF. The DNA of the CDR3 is TGTGCCTGGAGTTACGGGGGAAATGAGCAGTTCTTC.

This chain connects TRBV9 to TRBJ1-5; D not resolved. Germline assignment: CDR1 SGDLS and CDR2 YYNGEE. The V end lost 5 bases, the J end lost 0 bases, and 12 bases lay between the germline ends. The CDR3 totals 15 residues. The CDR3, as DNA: TGTGCCAGCAGTGAAGGCCGGCATAGCAATCAGCCCCAGCATTTT. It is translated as CASSEGRHSNQPQHF.

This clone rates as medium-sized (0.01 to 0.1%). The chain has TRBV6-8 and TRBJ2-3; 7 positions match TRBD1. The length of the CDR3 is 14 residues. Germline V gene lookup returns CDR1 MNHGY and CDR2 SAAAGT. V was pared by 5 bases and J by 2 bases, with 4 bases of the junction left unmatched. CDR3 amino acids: CASSGDSDTDTQYF. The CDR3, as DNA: TGTGCCAGCAGTGGGGACAGTGACACAGATACGCAGTATTTT.

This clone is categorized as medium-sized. CDR3 bases: TGTGCCACCAGCAGAGGGGACGTTAATTCACCCCTCCACTTT. Amino acids: CATSRGDVNSPLHF. The rearrangement links TRBV15 to TRBJ1-6, with a possible D match to TRBD1 (5 bases). V shed 1 base and J shed 6 bases, with 7 bases lying between them. Germline CDR1 LNHNV, CDR2 YYDKDF (reference sequence). The CDR3 contains 14 residues.

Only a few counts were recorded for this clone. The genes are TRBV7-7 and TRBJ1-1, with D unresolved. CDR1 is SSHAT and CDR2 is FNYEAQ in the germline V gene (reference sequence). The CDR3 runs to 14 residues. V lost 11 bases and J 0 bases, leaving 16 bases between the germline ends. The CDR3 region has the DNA TGTGCCGCCGGGCCACGACCAATGAACACTGAAGCTTTCTTT. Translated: CAAGPRPMNTEAFF.

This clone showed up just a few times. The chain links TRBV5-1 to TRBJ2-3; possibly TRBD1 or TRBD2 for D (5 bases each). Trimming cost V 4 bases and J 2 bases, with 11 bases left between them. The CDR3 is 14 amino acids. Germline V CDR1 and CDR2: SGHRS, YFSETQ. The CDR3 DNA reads TGCGCCAGCAGCCCAGGGACGGTCACAGATACGCAGTATTTT. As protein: CASSPGTVTDTQYF.